The 17 T cell receptor beta chains presented below share a single source sample, sequenced in a study of cytomegalovirus exposure and HLA in healthy donors (dated by TCRdb to 2016 to 2017). The library was prepared using the immunoSEQ multiplex PCR assay. A mixture of 60 forward primers for TCR Vbeta segments and 13 reverse primers for TCR Jbeta segments was used in the multiplex PCR. TCRdb re-hosts the immuneACCESS table, in-frame sequences only. Its copies lack some clones; in the studies checked, an unresolved V gene accounts for under half of them, and the cause for the rest is not known. The sample includes more than 100,000 clones, with 73% observed a single time. Approximately 4.1% of the sample rests with the top ten. Input material: PBMCs. These receptor sequences come from a woman between 35 and 50 years old in good health and CMV-seronegative.

V gene TRBV4-3 combines with J gene TRBJ2-1, with 11 nucleotides matching TRBD2. The germline CDR1 and CDR2 sequences are LGHNA and YSLEER. CDR3 length: 15 residues. V lost 4 bases and J lost 7; bases outside the gene matches: 6. The CDR3 loop is CASSPTSGVQNEQFF. CDR3 sequence (DNA): TGCGCCAGCAGCCCGACTAGCGGGGTACAGAATGAGCAGTTCTTC.

In its sample, this clone was seen a few times. The rearrangement uses TRBV7-9 and TRBJ1-5, with a tentative D call TRBD1 (6 bases). Trimming took 3 bases from V and 9 from J, leaving 12 bases between them. Germline V gives CDR1 SEHNR, CDR2 FQNEAQ (reference sequence). This CDR3 region has 13 residues. CDR3 sequence (DNA): TGTGCCAGCAGCTTCACAGGGCAGCGGCCCCAGCATTTT. Protein sequence: CASSFTGQRPQHF.

V is TRBV10-2 and J is TRBJ2-3; D call uncertain. The germline V gene encodes CDR1 WSHSY and CDR2 SAAADI. The CDR3 is 12 amino acids. V was shortened by 10 bases and J by 6 bases, with 14 bases between the two germline ends. This CDR3 reads CATTTLTDTQYF. The CDR3 DNA reads as TGCGCCACCACGACTTTGACGGATACGCAGTATTTT.

The genes are TRBV28 and TRBJ2-1; tentative D call: TRBD1 (5 bases). The CDR3 has 14 amino acids. Germline V lookup: CDR1 MDHEN, CDR2 SYDVKM. V lost 1 base and J 5 bases, leaving 9 bases between the germline ends. CDR3 nucleotides: TGTGCCAGCAGTTTATCCCAGGGTAACAATGAGCAGTTCTTC. Amino acids: CASSLSQGNNEQFF.

In nucleotides, the CDR3 is TGTGCCAGCAGCCACGGACAGGGGGATCAGCCCCAGCATTTT. This codes for CASSHGQGDQPQHF. The chain has TRBV5-6 and TRBJ1-5, with 10 positions matching TRBD1. CDR1 is SGHDT, CDR2 YYEEEE, per germline. After removal of 4 bases from V and 5 bases from J, the junction contained 3 bases not matched to a gene. This CDR3 has 14 residues.

This clone was seen more than once but under ten times. The gene calls are TRBV9 and TRBJ2-7, with a weak D call TRBD1 (5 bases). The V gene lost 0 bases and the J gene lost 5 bases, with 12 bases spanning the gap. Germline V gene data show CDR1 as SGDLS and CDR2 as YYNGEE. The CDR3 consists of 14 residues. CDR3 loop: CASSVEDSRHEQYF. CDR3 nucleotide sequence: TGTGCCAGCAGCGTAGAAGACAGTCGCCACGAGCAGTACTTC.

The chain combines TRBV9 with TRBJ2-1, with 9 bases matching TRBD2. In germline, CDR1 is SGDLS, CDR2 YYNGEE. Unmatched junction bases numbered 9, after V lost 0 bases and J lost 5 bases. There are 17 residues in the CDR3. For the CDR3, the DNA is TGTGCCAGCAGCGTAGGGGCTAGCGGGACTTTTGACAATGAGCAGTTCTTC. Translated, it gives CASSVGASGTFDNEQFF.

The gene calls are TRBV13 and TRBJ1-1; 7 bases are shared with TRBD1. The CDR3 spans 14 residues. Trimming cost V 2 bases and J 2 bases; bases outside gene matches: 2. Germline V CDR1 and CDR2: PRHDT, FYEKMQ (reference sequence). CDR3 amino acids: CASSLLGGNTEAFF. The CDR3 nucleotides are TGTGCCAGCAGCTTATTAGGGGGCAACACTGAAGCTTTCTTT.

The chain is built from TRBV7-2 and TRBJ2-1; 7 positions match TRBD1. There are 13 residues in the CDR3. V shed 5 bases and J 4 bases; nucleotides not matched to a gene: 2. Germline V CDR1 and CDR2: SGHTA, FQGNSA. CDR3 DNA sequence: TGTGCCAGCAGCCAGACAGGGTACAATGAGCAGTTCTTC. This codes for CASSQTGYNEQFF.

This clone showed up just a few times. The chain combines TRBV6-6 with TRBJ2-1; 8 nucleotides line up with TRBD2. The CDR3 spans 15 residues. Germline V gives CDR1 MNHNY, CDR2 SVGAGI (reference sequence). Germline trimming cut 0 bases from V and 9 bases from J; bases unmatched to any gene: 7. The CDR3 region is CASSYSGLALAEQFF. The CDR3 DNA follows: TGTGCCAGCAGTTACTCAGGACTAGCTTTGGCTGAGCAGTTCTTC.

The chain is built from TRBV4-1 and TRBJ2-7; TRBD2 agrees at 9 bases. Germline CDR1 and CDR2: MGHRA and YSYEKL. The CDR3 has 18 amino acids. V dropped 0 bases and J dropped 5; count of bases not matched to a gene: 14. As DNA, the CDR3 is TGCGCCAGCAGCCAAGATGGGGGGAGTAGCGGGAGTATCCACGAGCAGTACTTC. It encodes CASSQDGGSSGSIHEQYF.

This sequence joins TRBV6-1 and TRBJ2-3; TRBD2 is a possible D gene (5 bases). V was pared by 5 bases and J by 2 bases, with 8 bases between. The CDR3 is 13 residues long. From germline, CDR1 is MNHNS and CDR2 SASEGT. The DNA of the CDR3 is TGTGCCAGCAGTACTCGGGACACAGATACGCAGTATTTT. Amino acid sequence: CASSTRDTDTQYF.

The chain has TRBV2 and TRBJ2-3, with 11 bases fitting TRBD2. The junction had 7 bases not matched to a gene; V was cut back by 8 bases and J by 6 bases. Germline V gene sequence: CDR1 SNHLY, CDR2 FYNNEI. CDR3 length: 14 amino acids. CDR3 loop: CASDLAGGGDTQYF. The CDR3, as DNA: TGTGCCAGCGATCTAGCGGGGGGTGGGGATACGCAGTATTTT.

This chain joins TRBV4-3 and TRBJ1-5; 8 bases are shared with TRBD1. The germline gives CDR1 LGHNA, CDR2 YSLEER. Losses at the gene ends were 1 base for V and 7 bases for J; bases not matched to a gene: 3. There are 14 residues in the CDR3. The CDR3 sequence is CASSQATGVQPQHF. The CDR3, as DNA: TGCGCCAGCAGCCAAGCGACAGGGGTCCAGCCCCAGCATTTT.

The rearrangement uses TRBV19 and TRBJ2-4; TRBD1 agrees at 8 bases. After removal of 3 bases from V and 0 bases from J, the junction contained 1 base not matched to a gene. CDR3 size: 15 residues. In germline, CDR1 is LNHDA, CDR2 SQIVND (reference sequence). DNA of the CDR3: TGTGCCAGTAGTATGGACAGGGCAGCCAAAAACATTCAGTACTTC. Residues: CASSMDRAAKNIQYF.

The chain carries TRBV18 and TRBJ2-2; D may be TRBD1 (6 bases). This CDR3 is 14 amino acids long. Trimming left V 9 bases short and J 1 base short, with 12 bases between. The germline V gene has CDR1 KGHSH and CDR2 LQKENI. CDR3: CASTGIQNTGELFF. CDR3 nucleotide sequence: TGTGCCAGTACAGGGATCCAGAACACCGGGGAGCTGTTTTTT. Full variable domain (missing parts from reference TRBV18 and TRBJ2-2): NAGVMQNPRHLVRRRGQEARLRCSPMKGHSHVYWYRQLPEEGLKFMVYLQKENIIDESGMPKERFSAEFPKEGPSILRIQQVVRGDSAAYFCASTGIQNTGELFFGEGSRLTVL.

The chain has TRBV4-3 and TRBJ2-3; 9 nucleotides align to TRBD2. V shed 0 bases and J 2 bases; nucleotides not matched to a gene: 9. This CDR3 spans 18 amino acids. CDR1 and CDR2 from the germline V gene are LGHNA and YSLEER. This CDR3 reads CASSQDRAGGPYTDTQYF. The CDR3 DNA sequence: TGCGCCAGCAGCCAAGATAGAGCGGGGGGTCCTTACACAGATACGCAGTATTTT.